A selection of T cell receptor beta chains follows, all from one sample in a study of a mutant IDH1 vaccine in newly diagnosed glioma. Libraries were prepared by immunoSEQ multiplex PCR; TCRdb keeps only in-frame clonotypes and omits some of them. The sample lists tens of thousands of clones, 75% seen once, with 5% to 6% in the top ten. These TCRs' antigens remain unknown. The material was PBMCs, obtained from a glioma patient whose treatment included an IDH1 peptide vaccine. These receptor sequences come from a man in his forties or fifties with glioma. CDR3s include the opening cysteine and the closing phenylalanine or tryptophan. The D gene is left open where the match is weak. Rows give clone size only sometimes, using once, few, many, or a class for an expanded clone.

>TRBV19|TRBJ2-7|.|TRBD1
CASSIGTGVYEQYF
TGTGCCAGTAGTATCGGGACAGGGGTATACGAGCAGTACTTC
>TRBV9|TRBJ2-2|.|.
CASSAYGETTGELFF
TGTGCCAGCAGTGCCTATGGGGAAACCACCGGGGAGCTGTTTTTT
>TRBV19|TRBJ2-2|.|TRBD1
CASRDRVDTGELFF
TGTGCCAGTCGGGACAGGGTTGACACCGGGGAGCTGTTTTTT
>TRBV7-9|TRBJ2-1|.|.
CASSLGVRGGNEQFF
TGTGCCAGCAGCTTAGGAGTCCGGGGCGGCAATGAGCAGTTCTTC
>TRBV29-1|TRBJ1-4|few|.
CSVGQSATTEKLFF
TGCAGCGTTGGACAGTCTGCAACTACTGAAAAACTGTTTTTT
>TRBV19|TRBJ1-5|.|.
CASRDDGPNQPQHF
TGTGCCAGTAGGGATGACGGTCCCAATCAGCCCCAGCATTTT
>TRBV5-4|TRBJ2-7|few|.
CASSPWGGGSAEQYF
TGTGCCAGCAGCCCCTGGGGCGGGGGCTCGGCCGAGCAGTACTTC
>TRBV15|TRBJ1-2|few|TRBD1
CATSTTFGQGDGYTF
TGTGCCACCAGCACCACCTTTGGACAGGGGGATGGCTACACCTTC
>TRBV4-3|TRBJ2-1|.|.
CASSQDGNRYNEQFF
TGCGCCAGCAGCCAAGATGGAAACAGATACAATGAGCAGTTCTTC
>TRBV6-6|TRBJ1-2|.|.
CASSHQGLLGYYGYTF
TGTGCCAGCAGTCACCAAGGCCTTTTGGGCTACTATGGCTACACCTTC
>TRBV7-6|TRBJ2-1|.|.
CASSLFLGNLESEQFF
TGTGCCAGCAGCTTATTTTTGGGCAATCTCGAATCTGAGCAGTTCTTC
>TRBV5-4|TRBJ2-7|.|TRBD2
CASSGKSGDYEQYF
TGTGCCAGCAGCGGAAAGAGCGGGGACTACGAGCAGTACTTC
>TRBV2|TRBJ2-1|.|TRBD1
CASLRDRAGDEQFF
TGTGCCAGCCTCCGGGACAGGGCCGGCGATGAGCAGTTCTTC
>TRBV5-6|TRBJ2-1|.|TRBD2
CASSLSGGGYNEQFF
TGTGCCAGCAGCTTAAGCGGGGGGGGATACAATGAGCAGTTCTTC
>TRBV7-8|TRBJ1-5|few|.
CASSVERLTHQPQHF
TGTGCCAGCAGCGTAGAACGGTTAACCCATCAGCCCCAGCATTTT
>TRBV4-2|TRBJ2-1|.|.
CASSQDSPLQYNEQFF
TGTGCCAGCAGCCAAGATAGTCCTCTACAGTACAATGAGCAGTTCTTC
>TRBV4-3|TRBJ1-2|.|.
CASSQDLGTINYGYTF
TGCGCCAGCAGCCAAGATCTGGGGACGATCAACTATGGCTACACCTTC
>TRBV6-6|TRBJ1-1|.|TRBD1
CASSYRGEGAEAFF
TGTGCCAGCAGCTACAGGGGTGAGGGCGCTGAAGCTTTCTTT
>TRBV7-9|TRBJ1-1|.|.
CASTQTMNTEAFF
TGTGCCAGCACTCAAACCATGAACACTGAAGCTTTCTTT
>TRBV27|TRBJ1-5|few|TRBD1
CASSPWTGGGFSNQPQHF
TGTGCCAGCAGTCCTTGGACAGGGGGAGGGTTTAGCAATCAGCCCCAGCATTTT
>TRBV14|TRBJ1-4|.|.
CASSQDVGGASEKLFF
TGTGCCAGCAGCCAAGATGTAGGGGGGGCAAGTGAAAAACTGTTTTTT
>TRBV10-3|TRBJ2-5|.|TRBD1
CAISGDRVQETQYF
TGTGCCATCAGTGGGGACAGGGTCCAAGAGACCCAGTACTTC
>TRBV5-6|TRBJ2-1|.|TRBD1
CASYYRGKYGEQFF
TGTGCCAGCTACTACAGGGGGAAGTACGGTGAGCAGTTCTTC
>TRBV6-1|TRBJ2-3|.|.
CASGSEGYGTDTQYF
TGTGCCAGCGGTTCAGAAGGGTACGGCACAGATACGCAGTATTTT
>TRBV12-2|TRBJ2-1|few|.
CASRHRQLLRAEQFF
TGTGCAAGTCGCCACAGACAGTTACTTAGGGCGGAGCAGTTCTTC
>TRBV7-6|TRBJ2-1|.|.
CASSPGSSYNEQFF
TGTGCCAGCAGCCCAGGCAGCTCCTACAATGAGCAGTTCTTC